The 18 T cell receptor beta chains below all came from one sample that was sequenced in a study of human T cells and chemical hapten exposure. Time point in this sample: patch test 2, 6 weeks after DPC sensitization. Indicated treatment: therapeutic diphenylcyclopropenone sensitization with weekly scalp DPC. Each CDR3 protein is one row after TCRdb ran MiXCR on the RACE reads. The sample holds some 150,000 distinct CDR3 sequences, about an eighth seen once. This material consisted of whole blood, taken in connection with sensitization to the hapten diphenylcyclopropenone (DPC). Receptors were obtained from a woman between 50 and 59 years old with alopecia areata. Some clones in this sample may be carry-over from other donors' samples.

This chain connects TRBV6-5 to TRBJ2-1; D perhaps matches TRBD2 (7 bases). CDR1 and CDR2 (germline): MNHEY, SVGAGI. The CDR3 spans 15 residues. V was shortened by 5 bases and J by 10 bases, with 21 bases between the two germline ends. The CDR3 sequence: CASSTRTRGVTEQFF. CDR3 in DNA: TGTGCCAGCAGTACGCGGACTAGGGGGGTCACAGAGCAGTTCTTC.

V is TRBV19 and J is TRBJ1-2; no clear D gene. V was clipped by 7 bases and J by 2 bases, with 11 bases between them. CDR1 LNHDA and CDR2 SQIVND come from the germline V gene (reference sequence). The CDR3 length is 13 residues. The CDR3 region is CASKGVGNYGYTF. CDR3 bases: TGTGCCAGTAAGGGAGTGGGGAACTATGGCTACACCTTC.

This clonotype was seen only once. A much larger clone sits a single nucleotide away, making a read error possible. V and J are TRBV12-3 or TRBV12-4 and TRBJ2-1, with D possibly matching TRBD1 (5 bases). The CDR3 totals 15 residues. V lost 1 base and J 4 bases, leaving 11 bases between the germline ends. The CDR3 nucleotides are TGTGCCAGCAGTTTAGACAGGTCCCCTTACAATGAGCAGTTCTTC. It encodes CASSLDRSPYNEQFF.

This sequence joins TRBV6-5 and TRBJ2-7, with 8 bases matching TRBD1. Trimming removed 2 bases from V and 6 bases from J; junction bases left unmatched: 6. Germline CDR1 is MNHEY and CDR2 is SVGAGI. The length of the CDR3 is 14 residues. The CDR3 sequence is CASSYRITGGEQYF. In DNA form, the CDR3 reads TGTGCCAGCAGTTACCGGATTACAGGGGGCGAGCAGTACTTC.

The chain recombines TRBV5-1 with TRBJ2-7; D is uncertain. The length of the CDR3 is 15 residues. Trimming pared 0 bases from V and 2 bases from J, leaving 12 bases between. Germline CDR1 reads SGHRS; CDR2 reads YFSETQ. The DNA of the CDR3 is TGCGCCAGCAGCTTGGGCCGTGTGGGCCCCTACGAGCAGTACTTC. This translates into CASSLGRVGPYEQYF.

In its sample, this clonotype was seen a few times. The chain couples TRBV3-1 to TRBJ2-7, with D possibly matching TRBD1 (6 bases). Germline V gene lookup returns CDR1 LGHDT and CDR2 YNNKEL (reference sequence). The CDR3 is 15 residues long. V lost 3 bases to trimming and J lost 2 bases, with 14 bases between them. The chain's CDR3 is CASSHVPGVTYEQYF. The CDR3 nucleotides read TGTGCCAGCAGCCATGTCCCAGGGGTGACCTACGAGCAGTACTTC.

The V and J genes are TRBV5-5 and TRBJ2-2; D ambiguous. The CDR3 runs 15 residues. Germline V CDR1 and CDR2: SGHKS, YYEKEE (reference sequence). V shed 2 bases and J shed 6 bases, with 14 bases lying between them. The CDR3 here is CASSLNPSFPGELFF. CDR3 coding DNA: TGTGCCAGCAGCTTAAATCCTAGTTTCCCCGGGGAGCTGTTTTTT.

The chain employs TRBV20-1 and TRBJ2-7, with 10 bases matching TRBD2. This CDR3 spans 15 amino acids. Germline V gene lookup returns CDR1 DFQATT and CDR2 SNEGSKA (reference sequence). V shed 6 bases and J 2 bases; nucleotides not matched to a gene: 10. CDR3 sequence reads: CSALGSSGSPYEQYF. The DNA of the CDR3 is TGCAGTGCCCTGGGGTCTAGCGGGAGTCCCTACGAGCAGTACTTC.

The sample holds many counts of this clonotype. V is TRBV28 and J is TRBJ2-3, with D perhaps matching TRBD2 (6 bases). V was cut by 7 bases and J by 4 bases, with 21 bases left in between. CDR1 is MDHEN and CDR2 is SYDVKM in the germline V gene. The length of the CDR3 is 16 residues. The CDR3 protein is CASIPAGPLSSDTQYF. The CDR3 DNA reads TGTGCCAGCATCCCGGCGGGACCCCTAAGCTCAGATACGCAGTATTTT.

This clonotype has only a few counts. The rearrangement uses TRBV29-1 and TRBJ2-1; D might be TRBD1 or TRBD2, each matching 7 bases. CDR1 is SQVTM, CDR2 ANQGSEA, per germline. The CDR3 loop spans 13 amino acids. The V end lost 1 base, the J end lost 15 bases, and 19 bases lay between the germline ends. Here the CDR3 DNA reads TGCAGCGTTGAAGGGCAGGGGGATAGCGGGCGGTTCTTC. This translates into CSVEGQGDSGRFF.

V usage is TRBV28 and J usage is TRBJ2-1, with TRBD2 identical over 13 bases. V lost 4 bases, J lost 2 bases, and 5 bases stayed unmatched. This CDR3 has 17 residues. Germline values: CDR1 MDHEN, CDR2 SYDVKM. CDR3 sequence reads: CASSSGTSGIAYNEQFF. The CDR3 DNA reads TGTGCCAGCAGTTCGGGGACTAGCGGGATTGCCTACAATGAGCAGTTCTTC.

This clonotype was recorded at least ten times. The gene calls are TRBV28 and TRBJ2-2, with D unclear. Trimming pared 5 bases from V and 4 bases from J, leaving 14 bases between. This CDR3 is built from 15 residues. Germline V gene data show CDR1 as MDHEN and CDR2 as SYDVKM. As DNA, the CDR3 is TGTGCCAGCAGTCCTGATACGTTGGCCACCGGGGAGCTGTTTTTT. It encodes CASSPDTLATGELFF.

V is TRBV29-1 and J is TRBJ1-2, with 12 nucleotides matching TRBD1. Germline V gene lookup returns CDR1 SQVTM and CDR2 ANQGSEA. V lost 6 bases, J lost 4 bases, and 15 bases stayed unmatched. This CDR3 has 17 amino acids. As DNA, the CDR3 is TGCAGCGTGGGAGTCCCGGGACAGGGGGCGCGATCCTATGGCTACACCTTC. It translates to CSVGVPGQGARSYGYTF.

This clonotype has at least ten counts. The chain couples TRBV7-9 to TRBJ1-1; 7 bases align to TRBD1. The CDR3 sequence is 16 residues long. With V trimmed by 5 bases and J by 2 bases, 11 bases remained unmatched. CDR1 SEHNR and CDR2 FQNEAQ come from the germline V gene (reference sequence). CDR3 coding DNA: TGTGCCAGCAGCCCCCGGGACAGATCATTTAACACTGAAGCTTTCTTT. Its translation is CASSPRDRSFNTEAFF.

This clonotype was detected only a few times. The rearrangement joins TRBV3-1 to TRBJ2-7, with 7 positions matching TRBD2. The trim removed 0 bases at V and 3 bases at J, leaving 11 bases unmatched. CDR3 size: 17 residues. Germline-derived CDR1 and CDR2 are LGHDT and YNNKEL (reference sequence). The DNA for the CDR3 is TGTGCCAGCAGCCAAGATGGGCGGGAGAATTTGTTCTACGAGCAGTACTTC. Its translation: CASSQDGRENLFYEQYF.

This clonotype came up a few times. The chain carries TRBV7-9 and TRBJ2-5; TRBD2 is a possible D gene (6 bases). Trimming removed 5 bases from V and 5 bases from J, with 12 bases in between. From germline, CDR1 is SEHNR and CDR2 FQNEAQ (reference sequence). The CDR3 spans 13 residues. The CDR3 sequence: CASSGGGVETQYF. DNA of the CDR3: TGTGCCAGCAGCGGCGGCGGGGTGGAGACCCAGTACTTC.

This clonotype was recorded at least ten times. V is TRBV20-1 and J is TRBJ2-5, with TRBD2 as a possible D gene (5 bases). Germline V gives CDR1 DFQATT, CDR2 SNEGSKA (reference sequence). This CDR3 region has 14 residues. With 5 bases removed from V and 2 bases from J, the gap between germline ends came to 15 bases. The CDR3 DNA is TGCAGTGCTGAGGGTCTAGCACGACAAGAGACCCAGTACTTC. This codes for CSAEGLARQETQYF.

This clonotype came up many times. In DNA form, the CDR3 reads TGTGCCAGCAGTGAACAGGGTAGGACCGGGGAGCTGTTTTTT. Residues: CASSEQGRTGELFF. The rearrangement joins TRBV6-1 to TRBJ2-2; maybe TRBD1 (5 bases). Germline values: CDR1 MNHNS, CDR2 SASEGT. This CDR3 has 14 amino acids. Between the trimmed V and J ends, which lost 2 bases and 5 bases, there was a span of 9 bases.